One sample yielded the 22 T cell receptor beta chains listed below, sequenced in a study of T cell changes during pregnancy in multiple sclerosis. Measured with immunoSEQ multiplex PCR; TCRdb has only the in-frame clones, and not every one. The sample consists of about 46,000 clones, around 90% of them appearing once. The specimen was CD4+ T cells from peripheral blood mononuclear cells, collected after pregnancy. These receptors were collected from a female donor with multiple sclerosis, enrolled in a pregnancy study.

The V and J genes are TRBV7-6 and TRBJ2-5, with a tentative D call TRBD2 (6 bases). This CDR3 is built from 14 residues. Germline V gives CDR1 SGHVS, CDR2 FNYEAQ. Trimming took off 1 base at V and 5 bases at J, with 11 bases between the two ends. In DNA, the CDR3 is TGTGCCAGCAGCTTAGATCTGGAGGGGGAGACCCAGTACTTC. It codes for CASSLDLEGETQYF.

The chain couples TRBV27 to TRBJ2-1, with D tentatively TRBD2 (5 bases). This CDR3 has 15 amino acids. CDR1 and CDR2 (germline): MNHEY, SMNVEV (reference sequence). V lost 1 base and J lost 7, with 14 bases in between. CDR3 DNA: TGTGCCAGCAGTTTATTCCCCCCCCCGGGGAATGAGCAGTTCTTC. The encoded protein is CASSLFPPPGNEQFF.

This clone was detected only a few times. Here the CDR3 DNA reads TGTGCCAGCAGCTTAGATCTTGGGGCAGGGTACTCGAGCTCCTACGAGCAGTACTTC. Amino acid sequence: CASSLDLGAGYSSSYEQYF. The V gene is TRBV11-2, the J gene TRBJ2-7; possible D gene TRBD1, 5 bases. This CDR3 has 19 residues. CDR1 and CDR2 (germline): SGHAT, FQNNGV. Trimming left V 0 bases short and J 0 bases short, with 21 bases between.

The chain recombines TRBV10-3 with TRBJ1-1; 7 bases are a match to TRBD1. Per the germline V gene, CDR1 is ENHRY and CDR2 is SYGVKD. The length of the CDR3 is 15 residues. V was clipped by 3 bases and J by 0 bases; unmatched bases: 4. CDR3 sequence reads: CAISDIGQVNTEAFF. The DNA for the CDR3 is TGTGCCATCAGTGATATTGGACAGGTGAACACTGAAGCTTTCTTT.

This clone appeared once. The chain carries TRBV18 and TRBJ1-2; 7 bases fit TRBD1. Germline V gives CDR1 KGHSH, CDR2 LQKENI. The V segment lost 3 bases and the J segment 8 bases; nucleotides outside the gene matches: 12. This CDR3 spans 15 amino acids. This chain's CDR3 is CASSPDLTGVGGYTF. In DNA form, the CDR3 reads TGTGCCAGCTCACCGGACTTAACAGGGGTCGGGGGCTACACCTTC.

The chain has TRBV4-1 and TRBJ2-3; TRBD2 matches 8 bases. CDR3 size: 19 residues. The V gene end was trimmed by 1 base and the J gene end by 0 bases; junction bases not matched to a gene: 12. Germline V gene sequence: CDR1 MGHRA, CDR2 YSYEKL. The CDR3 region has the DNA TGCGCCAGCAGCCAAGCCATTTTAGGCGGGAGGTCTAGCACAGATACGCAGTATTTT. Its protein product is CASSQAILGGRSSTDTQYF.

This chain uses TRBV5-1 with TRBJ2-3, with D tentatively TRBD2 (6 bases). The V end lost 0 bases, the J end lost 7 bases, and 9 bases lay between the germline ends. Germline V gene lookup returns CDR1 SGHRS and CDR2 YFSETQ. The CDR3 contains 13 residues. The CDR3 coding sequence is TGCGCCAGCAGCTTGGGTGGAGGGAATACGCAGTATTTT. This translates into CASSLGGGNTQYF.

The chain employs TRBV7-6 and TRBJ2-3, with a possible D match to TRBD1 (5 bases). CDR1 is SGHVS, CDR2 FNYEAQ, per germline. The V end lost 2 bases, the J end lost 1 base, and 7 bases lay between the germline ends. CDR3 length: 14 amino acids. As DNA, the CDR3 is TGTGCCAGCAGCTTAAGGGGCGGCACAGATACGCAGTATTTT. Its protein is CASSLRGGTDTQYF.

This clone was recorded only once. The chain is built from TRBV19 and TRBJ1-3; D remains unclear. The V and J ends lost 3 bases and 0 bases respectively, with 6 bases between them. Germline-derived CDR1 and CDR2 are LNHDA and SQIVND (reference sequence). CDR3 size: 14 residues. CDR3 region: CASSIPVSGNTIYF. DNA for the CDR3: TGTGCCAGTAGTATTCCAGTCTCTGGAAACACCATATATTTT.

The V call is TRBV6-1, the J call TRBJ2-1; 10 nucleotides agree with TRBD2. Germline V gene lookup returns CDR1 MNHNS and CDR2 SASEGT. J was trimmed by 11 bases and V by 6 bases; bases with no gene match: 7. The CDR3 runs to 13 residues. Written as DNA, the CDR3 is TGTGCCAGCAGCGAGCGGACTAGCGGACAGCAGTTCTTC. Translating gives CASSERTSGQQFF.

The chain links TRBV28 to TRBJ2-7; D is perhaps TRBD2 (5 bases). V gave up 5 bases and J gave up 8 bases, with 13 bases separating them. Germline V gene sequence: CDR1 MDHEN, CDR2 SYDVKM. The CDR3 is 12 residues long. CDR3 protein: CASSLRTLKQYF. The CDR3 DNA follows: TGTGCCAGCAGTCTCAGGACTCTCAAGCAGTACTTC.

The chain recombines TRBV6-1 with TRBJ2-7, with a tentative D call TRBD1 (6 bases). The length of the CDR3 is 14 residues. Trimming stripped 7 bases from V and 3 bases from J, with 16 bases between. The germline V gene encodes CDR1 MNHNS and CDR2 SASEGT. CDR3: CASKGVRGSYEQYF. The CDR3 region has the DNA TGTGCCAGCAAGGGGGTTAGGGGCAGCTACGAGCAGTACTTC.

This clone was observed once. V gene TRBV30 combines with J gene TRBJ1-2, with D unclear. Trimming took off 4 bases at V and 7 bases at J, with 10 bases between the two ends. CDR3 length equals 11 residues. Germline values: CDR1 GTSNPN, CDR2 SVGIG (reference sequence). In DNA, the CDR3 is TGTGCCTGGAACCTCGCGGGTGGCTACACCTTC. Amino acid sequence: CAWNLAGGYTF. Drawing the rest from reference TRBV30 and TRBJ1-2, the complete variable domain is SQTIHQWPATLVQPVGSPLSLECTVEGTSNPNLYWYRQAAGRGLQLLFYSVGIGQISSEVPQNLSASRPQDRQFILSSKKLLLSDSGFYLCAWNLAGGYTFGSGTRLTVV.

The chain combines TRBV7-3 with TRBJ2-1, with D perhaps TRBD2 (6 bases). Germline CDR1 SGHTA, CDR2 FQGTGA. V was shortened by 5 bases and J by 12 bases, with 17 bases between the two germline ends. The CDR3 totals 13 residues. CDR3 sequence: CASSANLGGGQFF. In nucleotides, the CDR3 is TGTGCCAGCAGCGCAAACCTCGGGGGTGGGCAGTTCTTC.

The genes are TRBV15 and TRBJ1-1; possible D gene TRBD1, 5 bases. Trimming took off 1 base at V and 1 base at J, with 10 bases between the two ends. Germline V lookup: CDR1 LNHNV, CDR2 YYDKDF (reference sequence). This CDR3 is built from 15 residues. The DNA for the CDR3 is TGTGCCACCAGCAGAGGCGGGGGGTGGAACACTGAAGCTTTCTTT. Amino acids: CATSRGGGWNTEAFF.

The chain recombines TRBV7-9 with TRBJ2-7, with 8 bases matching TRBD1. Germline-derived CDR1 and CDR2 are SEHNR and FQNEAQ (reference sequence). The CDR3 extends over 14 amino acids. Germline trimming cut 1 base from V and 5 bases from J; bases unmatched to any gene: 4. The DNA for the CDR3 is TGTGCCAGCAGCTTAGAGCAGGGGGCCCACGAGCAGTACTTC. Protein product: CASSLEQGAHEQYF.

This clone was seen only once. The chain employs TRBV7-2 and TRBJ2-1, with 7 bases identical to TRBD2. Germline CDR1 is SGHTA and CDR2 is FQGNSA. This CDR3 comprises 14 residues. J was trimmed by 8 bases and V by 1 base; bases with no gene match: 5. The CDR3 DNA reads TGTGCCAGCAGCTTAGTCCCTAGCGGTTATGAGCAGTTCTTC. Its translation: CASSLVPSGYEQFF.

The V call is TRBV5-1, the J call TRBJ2-2, with TRBD1 matching over 7 bases. The CDR3 loop spans 15 amino acids. From germline, CDR1 is SGHRS and CDR2 YFSETQ. The J segment lost 6 bases and the V segment lost 4 bases, leaving 9 bases of the junction unmatched. DNA for the CDR3: TGCGCCAGCAGCAAGGGACAGAATATGGCCGGGGAGCTGTTTTTT. Residues: CASSKGQNMAGELFF.

The CDR3 DNA is TGTGCCAGCAGCTTTATAGATGGGGAGCTGTTTTTT. Amino acid sequence: CASSFIDGELFF. The J gene is TRBJ2-2, the V gene TRBV7-8; D is unresolved. V was trimmed by 3 bases and J by 8 bases, leaving 7 bases between them. Germline CDR1 is SGHVS and CDR2 is FQNEAQ. This CDR3 comprises 12 residues.

The V call is TRBV6-1, the J call TRBJ2-5, with 9 positions matching TRBD1. Germline assignment: CDR1 MNHNS and CDR2 SASEGT. CDR3 length: 15 residues. J lost 10 bases, V lost 5 bases, and 14 bases had no gene match. CDR3: CASSMLTGGPAGQYF. Here the CDR3 DNA reads TGTGCCAGCAGTATGCTGACAGGGGGGCCCGCCGGCCAGTACTTC.

The genes are TRBV28 and TRBJ2-7, with 12 bases aligning to TRBD2. This CDR3 has 15 amino acids. Germline CDR1 reads MDHEN; CDR2 reads SYDVKM. Trimming at V came to 6 bases and at J to 3 bases, leaving 6 bases not matched to a gene. The CDR3, as DNA: TGTGCCAGCAGCCAAACGACTAGCGGGAGCTACGAGCAGTACTTC. Amino acids: CASSQTTSGSYEQYF.

This chain joins TRBV5-4 and TRBJ2-3; D perhaps matches TRBD2 (5 bases). The germline V gene has CDR1 SGHNT and CDR2 YYREEE (reference sequence). The CDR3 sequence is 15 residues long. V lost 0 bases and J lost 6, with 14 bases in between. The CDR3 reads CASSLEASPKDTQYF. The CDR3, as DNA: TGTGCCAGCAGCTTGGAGGCTAGCCCTAAGGATACGCAGTATTTT.